The 29 T cell receptor beta chains presented below share a single source sample, sequenced in a study of blood T cell repertoires in COVID-19. The table came from immunoSEQ multiplex PCR; TCRdb's copy has only in-frame clones and leaves some out. This sample has roughly 170,000 clones, with about 88% found just once. Sequencing was done on a sample of peripheral blood. The receptors were sampled from a man aged 55 to 69 with acute or convalescent COVID-19.

The chain is built from TRBV6-5 and TRBJ2-1; perhaps TRBD1 as D (5 bases). The CDR3 length is 12 residues. V gave up 5 bases and J gave up 12 bases, with 14 bases separating them. Germline V gene sequence: CDR1 MNHEY, CDR2 SVGAGI. As DNA, the CDR3 is TGTGCCAGCAGTCGTGACAGCACCGGGCAGTTCTTC. Translated, it gives CASSRDSTGQFF.

The V call is TRBV6-6, the J call TRBJ1-1; 10 nucleotides agree with TRBD1. This CDR3 contains 15 residues. Germline CDR1 is MNHNY and CDR2 is SVGAGI (reference sequence). Trimming cost V 5 bases and J 4 bases; bases outside gene matches: 7. CDR3 region: CASSRSRDRGTEAFF. Written as DNA, the CDR3 is TGTGCCAGCAGTCGTAGCAGGGACAGGGGCACTGAAGCTTTCTTT.

This CDR3 reads CASSLRTARPYNEQFF. As DNA, the CDR3 is TGTGCCAGTAGTTTACGGACAGCCCGTCCCTACAATGAGCAGTTCTTC. The chain has TRBV19 and TRBJ2-1; tentative D call: TRBD1 (6 bases). Trimming took 5 bases from V and 2 from J, leaving 16 bases between them. Germline V lookup: CDR1 LNHDA, CDR2 SQIVND (reference sequence). CDR3 size: 16 residues.

This clone occurred a few times. The junction differs from germline at one of its ends, possibly a read error. The chain joins TRBV11-2 to TRBJ2-7, with unresolved D. The CDR3 runs to 15 residues. Germline CDR1 SGHAT, CDR2 FQNNGV. CDR3: CASCFREATGYEQYF. The CDR3 bases are TGTGCCAGCTGCTTTAGAGAGGCGACTGGCTACGAGCAGTACTTC. Full variable domain (remainder filled in from reference TRBV11-2 and TRBJ2-7): EAGVAQSPRYKIIEKRQSVAFWCNPISGHATLYWYQQILGQGPKLLIQFQNNGVVDDSQLPKDRFSAERLKGVDSTLKIQPAKLEDSAVYLCASCFREATGYEQYFGPGTRLTVT.

The chain couples TRBV27 to TRBJ1-6, with a tentative D call TRBD1 (5 bases). The CDR3 consists of 16 residues. Germline V CDR1 and CDR2: MNHEY, SMNVEV (reference sequence). V was cut by 7 bases and J by 7 bases, with 20 bases left in between. CDR3 in amino acids: CASTHDSLLGNSPLHF. The CDR3 nucleotides are TGTGCCAGCACTCACGACAGCCTGCTGGGGAATTCACCCCTCCACTTT.

This rearrangement joins TRBV5-1 to TRBJ2-5; D possibly corresponds to TRBD1 (6 bases). This CDR3 is 14 amino acids long. CDR1 is SGHRS, CDR2 YFSETQ, per germline. Deletions cut 5 bases from V and 0 bases from J, with 11 bases between. The CDR3 is CASREGGNQETQYF. CDR3 sequence (DNA): TGCGCCAGCAGGGAAGGGGGAAACCAAGAGACCCAGTACTTC. The full variable domain, with the rest looked up from reference TRBV5-1 and TRBJ2-5, is KAGVTQTPRYLIKTRGQQVTLSCSPISGHRSVSWYQQTPGQGLQFLFEYFSETQRNKGNFPGRFSGRQFSNSRSEMNVSTLELGDSALYLCASREGGNQETQYFGPGTRLLVL.

This chain joins TRBV16 and TRBJ1-5; D possibly corresponds to TRBD1 (6 bases). CDR3 size: 16 residues. Germline V CDR1 and CDR2: KGHSY, FQNENV. The V end was cut by 3 bases, the J end by 2 bases, with 14 bases between. CDR3 DNA: TGTGCCAGCAGCCAGTCCACACAGGGAGGCAATCAGCCCCAGCATTTT. It is translated as CASSQSTQGGNQPQHF.

The J gene is TRBJ1-6, the V gene TRBV7-2; 10 nucleotides line up with TRBD1. Germline V lookup: CDR1 SGHTA, CDR2 FQGNSA. The CDR3 consists of 18 residues. V lost 2 bases and J lost 7; bases outside the gene matches: 11. In DNA, the CDR3 is TGTGCCAGCAGCTTATATATGGTTCCGGGACAGGGGAATTCACCCCTCCACTTT. Its protein is CASSLYMVPGQGNSPLHF.

J is TRBJ1-2 and V is TRBV10-3; no firm D call. The CDR3 is made up of 12 amino acids. Germline lookup yields CDR1 ENHRY and CDR2 SYGVKD. Trimming removed 10 bases at V and 8 bases at J, with 17 bases between. The CDR3 DNA reads TGTGCCACCTCGGAGGGTGACGGCGGCTACACCTTC. It encodes CATSEGDGGYTF.

The chain couples TRBV6-5 to TRBJ2-5, with D possibly matching TRBD1 (6 bases). Trimming stripped 8 bases from V and 1 base from J, with 14 bases between. The CDR3 totals 14 residues. The germline V gene has CDR1 MNHEY and CDR2 SVGAGI. CDR3 loop: CASGQKGVQETQYF. The CDR3 DNA is TGTGCCAGCGGACAAAAGGGGGTCCAAGAGACCCAGTACTTC.

This chain connects TRBV7-9 to TRBJ1-1; possible D gene TRBD1, 5 bases. The germline V gene encodes CDR1 SEHNR and CDR2 FQNEAQ (reference sequence). The CDR3 totals 15 residues. V lost 0 bases to trimming and J lost 0 bases, with 8 bases between them. DNA of the CDR3: TGTGCCAGCAGCTTAGCCGGGGACTTGAACACTGAAGCTTTCTTT. It specifies CASSLAGDLNTEAFF.

This chain uses TRBV11-3 with TRBJ2-1, with a possible D match to TRBD1 (6 bases). V was shortened by 5 bases and J by 7 bases, with 15 bases between the two germline ends. Germline CDR1 SGHNT, CDR2 YENEEA. This CDR3 spans 14 amino acids. CDR3 in amino acids: CASSRRTDLNEQFF. The CDR3 coding sequence is TGTGCCAGCAGCCGGCGGACAGATCTTAATGAGCAGTTCTTC.

The CDR3 coding sequence is TGTGCCAGCAGCTTAGCGGACAAGGGAAAGGCGCAGTATTTT. This codes for CASSLADKGKAQYF. This chain links TRBV7-2 with TRBJ2-3; TRBD1 is a possible D gene (5 bases). Trimming removed 0 bases from V and 10 bases from J, with 14 bases in between. Germline-derived CDR1 and CDR2 are SGHTA and FQGNSA. The CDR3 runs 14 residues. Supplemented by reference TRBV7-2 and TRBJ2-3, the full variable domain reads GAGVSQSPSNKVTEKGKDVELRCDPISGHTALYWYRQSLGQGLEFLIYFQGNSAPDKSGLPSDRFSAERTGGSVSTLTIQRTQQEDSAVYLCASSLADKGKAQYFGPGTRLTVL.

The gene calls are TRBV11-3 and TRBJ1-4; 8 bases fit TRBD1. Germline CDR1 is SGHNT and CDR2 is YENEEA. The CDR3 covers 15 residues. Trimming took 5 bases from V and 5 from J; bases not matched to a gene: 7. Here the CDR3 DNA reads TGTGCCAGCAGCGCCGGGACAGGTGGAAATGAAAAACTGTTTTTT. It codes for CASSAGTGGNEKLFF.

The rearrangement links TRBV28 to TRBJ2-7; 8 bases line up with TRBD1. Trimming cost V 5 bases and J 9 bases; bases outside gene matches: 3. Germline CDR1 reads MDHEN; CDR2 reads SYDVKM. The CDR3 is 11 amino acids. The CDR3 loop is CASSTDRGQYF. For the CDR3, the DNA is TGTGCCAGCAGTACTGACAGGGGGCAGTACTTC.

The rearrangement links TRBV6-5 to TRBJ2-7; D unresolved. The V end lost 6 bases, the J end lost 1 base, and 7 bases lay between the germline ends. Germline V gene data show CDR1 as MNHEY and CDR2 as SVGAGI. The CDR3 is made up of 12 amino acids. The CDR3 protein is CASSPGSYEQYF. The CDR3 DNA reads TGTGCCAGCAGCCCAGGATCCTACGAGCAGTACTTC.

This clone was counted a single time. The V call is TRBV5-6, the J call TRBJ2-6; D remains unclear. The V end was cut by 4 bases, the J end by 4 bases, with 6 bases between. This CDR3 is built from 13 residues. From germline, CDR1 is SGHDT and CDR2 YYEEEE. The CDR3 sequence is CASSPSGANVLTF. The CDR3 DNA reads TGTGCCAGCAGCCCGAGCGGGGCCAACGTCCTGACTTTC. The entire variable domain, with the rest obtained from reference TRBV5-6 and TRBJ2-6, is as follows: DAGVTQSPTHLIKTRGQQVTLRCSPKSGHDTVSWYQQALGQGPQFIFQYYEEEERQRGNFPDRFSGHQFPNYSSELNVNALLLGDSALYLCASSPSGANVLTFGAGSRLTVL.

The chain carries TRBV7-6 and TRBJ2-5; perhaps TRBD1 as D (5 bases). The V end was cut by 8 bases, the J end by 3 bases, with 10 bases between. The CDR3 totals 12 residues. Germline CDR1 reads SGHVS; CDR2 reads FNYEAQ. The CDR3 sequence is CASSRVEETQYF. The DNA for the CDR3 is TGTGCCAGCTCCAGGGTCGAAGAGACCCAGTACTTC.

V and J are TRBV6-4 and TRBJ2-6; D is ambiguous. Trimming cost V 5 bases and J 4 bases, with 9 bases left between them. The germline CDR1 and CDR2 sequences are MRHNA and SNTAGT. CDR3 length: 14 amino acids. The CDR3 here is CASSQNAGANVLTF. The CDR3 nucleotides read TGTGCCAGCAGTCAGAACGCCGGGGCCAACGTCCTGACTTTC.

This chain joins TRBV24-1 and TRBJ1-1; D remains unclear. The CDR3 has 14 residues. The germline V gene encodes CDR1 KGHDR and CDR2 SFDVKD. Between the trimmed V and J ends, which lost 4 bases and 5 bases, there was a span of 13 bases. CDR3 nucleotides: TGTGCCACCAGTGACCCCTTAAACAGTACTGAAGCTTTCTTT. Translation: CATSDPLNSTEAFF.

Only one count was recorded for this clone. The V gene is TRBV11-3, the J gene TRBJ2-7; 10 nucleotides align to TRBD2. CDR1 is SGHNT and CDR2 is YENEEA in the germline V gene. This CDR3 is 17 amino acids long. With V trimmed by 5 bases and J by 2 bases, 12 bases remained unmatched. The CDR3 protein is CASSPYPLAGETYEQYF. As DNA, the CDR3 is TGTGCCAGCAGCCCCTACCCTCTAGCGGGAGAGACCTACGAGCAGTACTTC.

This clone was counted between two and nine times. J is TRBJ1-1 and V is TRBV6-6; no reliable D call. Trimming stripped 2 bases from V and 10 bases from J, with 11 bases between. CDR3 length: 12 amino acids. The V gene's germline CDR1 is MNHNY and CDR2 SVGAGI (reference sequence). CDR3 sequence: CASSYVSSLAFF. For the CDR3, the DNA is TGTGCCAGCAGTTACGTGAGTTCTCTAGCTTTCTTT.

This clone was found many times. The J gene is TRBJ2-1, the V gene TRBV2, with TRBD2 identical over 13 bases. CDR1 SNHLY and CDR2 FYNNEI come from the germline V gene. The V gene end was trimmed by 6 bases and the J gene end by 3 bases; junction bases not matched to a gene: 2. The CDR3 totals 15 residues. For the CDR3, the DNA is TGTGCCAGCAGGACTAGCGGGGGGATCTACAATGAGCAGTTCTTC. Its protein is CASRTSGGIYNEQFF.

V gene TRBV5-8 combines with J gene TRBJ1-2; D is unresolved. The germline gives CDR1 SGHTS, CDR2 YDEGEE. This CDR3 comprises 17 residues. Deletions cut 6 bases from V and 5 bases from J, with 26 bases between. In DNA form, the CDR3 reads TGTGCCAGCACTTTTGGAGATTCCGGCAGGAGGAATTATGGCTACACCTTC. Its protein product is CASTFGDSGRRNYGYTF.

This sequence joins TRBV11-2 and TRBJ2-1; maybe TRBD2 (5 bases). V lost 4 bases to trimming and J lost 6 bases, with 10 bases between them. The germline CDR1 and CDR2 sequences are SGHAT and FQNNGV. The CDR3 length is 13 residues. DNA for the CDR3: TGTGCCAGCAGCTCCACTAGAGGCAATGAGCAGTTCTTC. It specifies CASSSTRGNEQFF.

This clone appeared once. The chain couples TRBV5-1 to TRBJ1-5, with TRBD1 identical over 10 bases. CDR1 and CDR2 from the germline V gene are SGHRS and YFSETQ. Losses at the gene ends were 0 bases for V and 15 bases for J; bases not matched to a gene: 12. The CDR3 consists of 15 residues. The chain's CDR3 is CASSLDGTGASSRHF. The CDR3 DNA follows: TGCGCCAGCAGCTTGGATGGGACAGGGGCCTCCTCTAGGCATTTT.

The chain uses TRBV2 and TRBJ2-7; maybe TRBD1 (6 bases). This CDR3 has 13 amino acids. Germline V gene lookup returns CDR1 SNHLY and CDR2 FYNNEI. V lost 6 bases and J 2 bases, leaving 11 bases between the germline ends. CDR3 residues: CASRRDIPYEQYV. CDR3 nucleotides: TGTGCCAGCAGACGGGACATTCCCTACGAGCAGTACGTC.

The J gene is TRBJ2-2, the V gene TRBV5-1; tentative D call: TRBD2 (5 bases). CDR1 is SGHRS and CDR2 is YFSETQ in the germline V gene. CDR3 length: 12 amino acids. V lost 4 bases and J 6 bases, leaving 7 bases between the germline ends. The CDR3 spells CASSEGPGELFF. The DNA of the CDR3 is TGCGCCAGCAGCGAGGGCCCCGGGGAGCTGTTTTTT.

V is TRBV7-2 and J is TRBJ2-1; 12 bases fit TRBD1. This CDR3 comprises 16 residues. The V gene end was trimmed by 2 bases and the J gene end by 9 bases; junction bases not matched to a gene: 8. Germline loops: CDR1 SGHTA, CDR2 FQGNSA. The DNA for the CDR3 is TGTGCCAGCAGCTTATGGGGACAGGGGGCCCTCACTGAGCAGTTCTTC. It translates to CASSLWGQGALTEQFF.